This is a list of T cell receptor beta chains from one sample in a study of response to subunit inactivated influenza vaccine. TCRdb redid the calling of the RT-PCR reads with MiXCR, one entry per CDR3 protein. The sample consists of more than 550,000 distinct CDR3 sequences, 12% of them appearing once. The material was PBMCs from blood, obtained on the day of vaccination. The receptors were gathered from a man aged 45-65 years who received an inactivated influenza vaccine. CDR3s include the opening cysteine and the closing phenylalanine or tryptophan. The D gene is left open where the match is weak. Not all rows give a size; the values are once, few, many and, for expanded clones, a class.

v_gene: TRBV12-3/TRBV12-4
abundance: -
j_gene: TRBJ2-7
d_gene: -
CDR3aa: CASSSMGGYEQYF
CDR3nt: TGTGCCAGCAGTTCTATGGGGGGCTACGAGCAGTACTTC

v_gene: TRBV2
abundance: -
j_gene: TRBJ2-1
d_gene: -
CDR3aa: CASSGDEQFF
CDR3nt: TGTGCCAGCAGTGGGGATGAGCAGTTCTTC

v_gene: TRBV12-3/TRBV12-4
abundance: many
j_gene: TRBJ2-7
d_gene: -
CDR3aa: CASSDGALGQYF
CDR3nt: TGTGCCAGCAGCGATGGAGCCTTGGGGCAGTACTTC

v_gene: TRBV18
abundance: -
j_gene: TRBJ2-3
d_gene: -
CDR3aa: CASSPPMATDTQYF
CDR3nt: TGTGCCAGCTCACCACCGATGGCGACAGATACGCAGTATTTT

v_gene: TRBV27
abundance: -
j_gene: TRBJ2-1
d_gene: TRBD2
CDR3aa: CASSPRRGLADLDSYNEQFF
CDR3nt: TGTGCCAGCAGTCCAAGACGTGGACTAGCGGACCTGGACTCCTACAATGAGCAGTTCTTC

v_gene: TRBV12-3/TRBV12-4
abundance: many
j_gene: TRBJ2-5
d_gene: -
CDR3aa: CASRTLGGQETQYF
CDR3nt: TGTGCCAGCAGAACTCTGGGGGGTCAAGAGACCCAGTACTTC

v_gene: TRBV5-1
abundance: -
j_gene: TRBJ2-2
d_gene: -
CDR3aa: CASRVGTAVNGELFF
CDR3nt: TGCGCCAGCAGGGTCGGGACGGCCGTAAACGGGGAGCTGTTTTTT

v_gene: TRBV6-5
abundance: -
j_gene: TRBJ2-1
d_gene: -
CDR3aa: CASSYTNGGRDEQFF
CDR3nt: TGTGCCAGCAGTTACACGAACGGGGGGCGGGATGAGCAGTTCTTC

v_gene: TRBV20-1
abundance: few
j_gene: TRBJ2-1
d_gene: TRBD2
CDR3aa: CSAVPPGLAGGKDEQFF
CDR3nt: TGCAGTGCTGTCCCCCCGGGACTAGCGGGAGGGAAGGATGAGCAGTTCTTC

v_gene: TRBV28
abundance: few
j_gene: TRBJ2-3
d_gene: TRBD2
CDR3aa: CASSTLSGSSTDTQYF
CDR3nt: TGTGCCAGCAGTACCCTCAGCGGGAGCAGCACAGATACGCAGTATTTT

v_gene: TRBV6-5
abundance: -
j_gene: TRBJ2-6
d_gene: TRBD1
CDR3aa: CASSSRTGRSGANVLTF
CDR3nt: TGTGCCAGCAGTTCGAGGACAGGGAGGTCTGGGGCCAACGTCCTGACTTTC

v_gene: TRBV5-1
abundance: -
j_gene: TRBJ2-2
d_gene: TRBD2
CDR3aa: CASSLEPGGPNTGELFF
CDR3nt: TGCGCCAGCAGCTTGGAACCGGGGGGGCCGAACACCGGGGAGCTGTTTTTT

v_gene: TRBV14
abundance: -
j_gene: TRBJ2-1
d_gene: -
CDR3aa: CASSQSTGELYNEQFF
CDR3nt: TGTGCCAGCAGCCAATCAACGGGAGAGCTCTACAATGAGCAGTTCTTC

v_gene: TRBV20-1
abundance: -
j_gene: TRBJ1-5
d_gene: -
CDR3aa: CSASVGGKNQPQHF
CDR3nt: TGCAGTGCTAGTGTAGGCGGAAAAAATCAGCCCCAGCATTTT

v_gene: TRBV5-1
abundance: few
j_gene: TRBJ1-1
d_gene: -
CDR3aa: CASREQGREYLNENTEAFF
CDR3nt: TGCGCCAGCAGGGAACAGGGCAGGGAGTACCTAAACGAGAACACTGAAGCTTTCTTT

v_gene: TRBV28
abundance: few
j_gene: TRBJ2-1
d_gene: TRBD2
CDR3aa: CASGGAGGPNEQFF
CDR3nt: TGTGCCAGCGGTGGGGCGGGAGGGCCAAATGAGCAGTTCTTC

v_gene: TRBV7-9
abundance: few
j_gene: TRBJ1-2
d_gene: -
CDR3aa: CASSESDRNGYTF
CDR3nt: TGTGCCAGCAGCGAATCGGACAGAAATGGCTACACCTTC

v_gene: TRBV10-3
abundance: many
j_gene: TRBJ2-1
d_gene: -
CDR3aa: CAISESTGVWASEQFF
CDR3nt: TGTGCCATCAGTGAGTCGACCGGGGTTTGGGCATCTGAGCAGTTCTTC

v_gene: TRBV18
abundance: few
j_gene: TRBJ2-3
d_gene: TRBD1
CDR3aa: CASSTGQGGTDTQYF
CDR3nt: TGTGCCAGCTCGACGGGACAGGGTGGGACAGATACGCAGTATTTT

v_gene: TRBV7-2
abundance: many
j_gene: TRBJ1-2
d_gene: -
CDR3aa: CASSPRGQGYGYTF
CDR3nt: TGTGCCAGCAGCCCCCGGGGGCAAGGCTATGGCTACACCTTC

v_gene: TRBV4-1
abundance: few
j_gene: TRBJ1-4
d_gene: TRBD1
CDR3aa: CASRTDRVGEKLFF
CDR3nt: TGCGCCAGCAGAACCGACAGGGTTGGTGAAAAACTGTTTTTT

v_gene: TRBV24-1
abundance: few
j_gene: TRBJ1-5
d_gene: TRBD1
CDR3aa: CATSPGQGNQPQHF
CDR3nt: TGTGCCACCAGTCCGGGACAGGGAAATCAGCCCCAGCATTTT

v_gene: TRBV5-1
abundance: -
j_gene: TRBJ2-2
d_gene: TRBD1
CDR3aa: CASSPGQGTGELFF
CDR3nt: TGCGCCAGCAGCCCGGGACAGGGGACCGGGGAGCTGTTTTTT

v_gene: TRBV4-2
abundance: many
j_gene: TRBJ2-6
d_gene: -
CDR3aa: CASSPEFSGANVLTF
CDR3nt: TGTGCCAGCAGCCCCGAATTTTCTGGGGCCAACGTCCTGACTTTC

v_gene: TRBV5-1
abundance: -
j_gene: TRBJ2-1
d_gene: TRBD2
CDR3aa: CASSLGLAGEEFF
CDR3nt: TGCGCCAGCAGCTTGGGACTAGCGGGAGAGGAGTTCTTC

v_gene: TRBV30
abundance: many
j_gene: TRBJ2-1
d_gene: TRBD2
CDR3aa: CAWASGGSGEQFF
CDR3nt: TGTGCCTGGGCCAGCGGGGGGTCTGGTGAGCAGTTCTTC

v_gene: TRBV20-1
abundance: -
j_gene: TRBJ2-3
d_gene: TRBD2
CDR3aa: CSARRGLAVTDTQYF
CDR3nt: TGCAGTGCTAGGAGGGGACTAGCGGTAACAGATACGCAGTATTTT

v_gene: TRBV2
abundance: -
j_gene: TRBJ2-2
d_gene: TRBD2
CDR3aa: CASSEAQRGTGELFF
CDR3nt: TGTGCCAGCAGCGAAGCCCAGCGGGGCACCGGGGAGCTGTTTTTT

v_gene: TRBV6-2/TRBV6-3
abundance: -
j_gene: TRBJ2-7
d_gene: -
CDR3aa: CASSYPRGSRDFLRVYEQYF
CDR3nt: TGTGCCAGCAGTTACCCAAGGGGGTCCCGAGACTTCCTTCGAGTCTACGAGCAGTACTTC

v_gene: TRBV20-1
abundance: many
j_gene: TRBJ2-1
d_gene: -
CDR3aa: CSASSRNEQFF
CDR3nt: TGCAGTGCTAGTTCCCGGAATGAGCAGTTCTTC

v_gene: TRBV7-2
abundance: few
j_gene: TRBJ1-1
d_gene: -
CDR3aa: CASSWNEGTEAFF
CDR3nt: TGTGCCAGCAGCTGGAACGAGGGAACTGAAGCTTTCTTT

v_gene: TRBV4-1
abundance: few
j_gene: TRBJ1-1
d_gene: TRBD1
CDR3aa: CASSPRQGGVTEAFF
CDR3nt: TGCGCCAGCAGCCCCCGACAGGGAGGGGTCACTGAAGCTTTCTTT

v_gene: TRBV5-1
abundance: few
j_gene: TRBJ2-7
d_gene: -
CDR3aa: CASSLERVHEQYF
CDR3nt: TGCGCCAGCAGCTTGGAAAGGGTCCACGAGCAGTACTTC

v_gene: TRBV12-3/TRBV12-4
abundance: -
j_gene: TRBJ1-5
d_gene: -
CDR3aa: CASSPGAPNQPQHF
CDR3nt: TGTGCCAGCAGTCCCGGGGCGCCCAATCAGCCCCAGCATTTT

v_gene: TRBV25-1
abundance: few
j_gene: TRBJ2-5
d_gene: -
CDR3aa: CASSVTRALGETQYF
CDR3nt: TGTGCCAGCAGTGTCACACGGGCTTTAGGGGAGACCCAGTACTTC

v_gene: TRBV11-2
abundance: many
j_gene: TRBJ2-7
d_gene: -
CDR3aa: CASSLAGYSYEQYF
CDR3nt: TGTGCCAGCAGCTTAGCGGGGTACTCCTACGAGCAGTACTTC

v_gene: TRBV2
abundance: -
j_gene: TRBJ2-3
d_gene: -
CDR3aa: CASIFQRGTDTQYF
CDR3nt: TGTGCCAGCATCTTTCAGCGGGGCACAGATACGCAGTATTTT

v_gene: TRBV6-2/TRBV6-3
abundance: -
j_gene: TRBJ1-2
d_gene: -
CDR3aa: CASSYEETSYTF
CDR3nt: TGTGCCAGCAGTTATGAGGAGACAAGCTACACCTTC

v_gene: TRBV4-2
abundance: -
j_gene: TRBJ2-7
d_gene: -
CDR3aa: CASSQDGVSSYEQYF
CDR3nt: TGTGCCAGCAGCCAAGACGGGGTTAGCTCCTACGAGCAGTACTTC

v_gene: TRBV20-1
abundance: many
j_gene: TRBJ1-1
d_gene: TRBD1
CDR3aa: CSAPQGLNTEAFF
CDR3nt: TGCAGTGCCCCACAGGGGTTGAACACTGAAGCTTTCTTT

v_gene: TRBV25-1
abundance: -
j_gene: TRBJ2-7
d_gene: -
CDR3aa: CASSEPGRYEQYF
CDR3nt: TGTGCCAGCAGTGAGCCAGGGAGATACGAGCAGTACTTC

v_gene: TRBV20-1
abundance: many
j_gene: TRBJ2-3
d_gene: -
CDR3aa: CSANTGITDTQYF
CDR3nt: TGCAGTGCAAACACAGGGATCACAGATACGCAGTATTTT

v_gene: TRBV20-1
abundance: -
j_gene: TRBJ2-7
d_gene: TRBD2
CDR3aa: CSAMQRGKGEQYF
CDR3nt: TGCAGTGCTATGCAGCGGGGAAAGGGCGAGCAGTACTTC

v_gene: TRBV20-1
abundance: -
j_gene: TRBJ2-3
d_gene: TRBD1
CDR3aa: CSASGRGGIPDTQYF
CDR3nt: TGCAGTGCTAGCGGAAGAGGGGGCATACCAGATACGCAGTATTTT

v_gene: TRBV4-3
abundance: -
j_gene: TRBJ2-5
d_gene: -
CDR3aa: CASRDARETQYF
CDR3nt: TGCGCCAGCAGGGATGCACGGGAGACCCAGTACTTC

v_gene: TRBV5-1
abundance: -
j_gene: TRBJ2-3
d_gene: -
CDR3aa: CASSEELRGTQYF
CDR3nt: TGCGCCAGCAGCGAAGAGCTGCGCGGTACGCAGTATTTT

v_gene: TRBV6-5
abundance: few
j_gene: TRBJ2-2
d_gene: TRBD2
CDR3aa: CASSSGTRGAGELFF
CDR3nt: TGTGCCAGCAGTTCCGGGACTAGGGGGGCCGGGGAGCTGTTTTTT

v_gene: TRBV4-3
abundance: many
j_gene: TRBJ1-1
d_gene: -
CDR3aa: CASSHRWGKAAVNTEAFF
CDR3nt: TGCGCCAGCAGCCACCGATGGGGTAAAGCGGCCGTGAACACTGAAGCTTTCTTT

v_gene: TRBV29-1
abundance: few
j_gene: TRBJ1-1
d_gene: TRBD1
CDR3aa: CSVGTGSEAFF
CDR3nt: TGCAGCGTCGGGACAGGGAGTGAAGCTTTCTTT

v_gene: TRBV27
abundance: -
j_gene: TRBJ2-5
d_gene: -
CDR3aa: CATRGMAAGEETQYF
CDR3nt: TGTGCCACCAGAGGGATGGCAGCCGGGGAAGAGACCCAGTACTTC